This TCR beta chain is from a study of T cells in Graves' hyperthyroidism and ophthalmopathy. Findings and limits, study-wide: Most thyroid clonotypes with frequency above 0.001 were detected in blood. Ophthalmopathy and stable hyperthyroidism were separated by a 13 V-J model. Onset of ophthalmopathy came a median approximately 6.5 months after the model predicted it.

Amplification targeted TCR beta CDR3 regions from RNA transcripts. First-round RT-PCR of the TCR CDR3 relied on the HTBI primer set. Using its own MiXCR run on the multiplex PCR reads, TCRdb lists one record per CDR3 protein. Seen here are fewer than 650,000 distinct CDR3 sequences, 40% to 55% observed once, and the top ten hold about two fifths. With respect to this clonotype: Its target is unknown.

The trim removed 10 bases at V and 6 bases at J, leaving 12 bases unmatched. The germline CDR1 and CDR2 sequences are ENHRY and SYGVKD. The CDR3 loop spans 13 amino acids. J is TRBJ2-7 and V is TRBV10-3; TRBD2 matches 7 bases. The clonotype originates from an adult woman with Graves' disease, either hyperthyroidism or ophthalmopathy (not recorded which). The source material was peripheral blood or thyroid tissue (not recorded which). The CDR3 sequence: CASSQLWGGEQYF. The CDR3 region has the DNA TGTGCCAGCAGCCAACTATGGGGGGGCGAGCAGTACTTC.